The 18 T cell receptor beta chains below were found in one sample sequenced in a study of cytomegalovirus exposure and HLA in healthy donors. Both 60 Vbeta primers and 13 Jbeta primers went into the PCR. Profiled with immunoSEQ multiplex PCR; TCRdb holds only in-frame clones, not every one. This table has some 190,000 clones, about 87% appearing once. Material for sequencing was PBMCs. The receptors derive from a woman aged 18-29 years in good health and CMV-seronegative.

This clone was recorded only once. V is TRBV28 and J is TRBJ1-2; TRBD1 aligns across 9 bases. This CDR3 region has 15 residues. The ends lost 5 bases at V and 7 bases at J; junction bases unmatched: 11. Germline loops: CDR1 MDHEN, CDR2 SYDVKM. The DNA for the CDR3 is TGTGCCAGCAGTCCTCCGGGACAGGGATTCAGTGGCTACACCTTC. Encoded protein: CASSPPGQGFSGYTF.

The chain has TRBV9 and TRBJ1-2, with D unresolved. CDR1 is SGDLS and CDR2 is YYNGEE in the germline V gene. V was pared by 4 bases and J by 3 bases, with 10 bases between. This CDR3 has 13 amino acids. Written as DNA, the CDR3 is TGTGCCAGCAGCTCCGCGGACTACTATGGCTACACCTTC. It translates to CASSSADYYGYTF.

CDR3 amino acids: CASSTGVSYEQYF. CDR3 bases: TGTGCCAGCAGCACGGGAGTCTCCTACGAGCAGTACTTC. This rearrangement joins TRBV7-2 to TRBJ2-5; perhaps TRBD2 as D (6 bases). The J call may be incorrect, as the DNA end agrees better with TRBJ2-7. CDR3 length: 13 amino acids. The germline V gene has CDR1 SGHTA and CDR2 FQGNSA.

The DNA of the CDR3 is TGTGCCAGCAGTTACCAGGACGGGACCTACGAGCAGTACTTC. This translates into CASSYQDGTYEQYF. V gene TRBV6-5 combines with J gene TRBJ2-7, with D maybe TRBD2 (5 bases). The V end was cut by 2 bases, the J end by 2 bases, with 10 bases between. Germline values: CDR1 MNHEY, CDR2 SVGAGI. The CDR3 spans 14 residues.

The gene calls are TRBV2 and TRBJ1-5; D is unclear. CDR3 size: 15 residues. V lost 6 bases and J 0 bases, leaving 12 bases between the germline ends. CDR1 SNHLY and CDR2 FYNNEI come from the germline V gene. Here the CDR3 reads CASRAGLYSNQPQHF. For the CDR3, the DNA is TGTGCCAGCAGGGCAGGTCTTTATAGCAATCAGCCCCAGCATTTT. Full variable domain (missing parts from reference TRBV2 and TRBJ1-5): EPEVTQTPSHQVTQMGQEVILRCVPISNHLYFYWYRQILGQKVEFLVSFYNNEISEKSEIFDDQFSVERPDGSNFTLKIRSTKLEDSAMYFCASRAGLYSNQPQHFGDGTRLSIL.

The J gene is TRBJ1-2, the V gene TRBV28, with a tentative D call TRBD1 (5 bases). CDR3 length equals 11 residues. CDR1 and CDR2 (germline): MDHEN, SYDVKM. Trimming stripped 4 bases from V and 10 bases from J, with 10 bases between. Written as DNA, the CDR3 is TGTGCCAGCAGTTCGGGGGACTACTACACCTTC. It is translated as CASSSGDYYTF.

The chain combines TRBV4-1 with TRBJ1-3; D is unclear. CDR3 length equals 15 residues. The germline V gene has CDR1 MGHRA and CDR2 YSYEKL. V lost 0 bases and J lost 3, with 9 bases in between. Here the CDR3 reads CASSQDNGSGNTIYF. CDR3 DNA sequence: TGCGCCAGCAGCCAAGATAATGGCAGTGGAAACACCATATATTTT.

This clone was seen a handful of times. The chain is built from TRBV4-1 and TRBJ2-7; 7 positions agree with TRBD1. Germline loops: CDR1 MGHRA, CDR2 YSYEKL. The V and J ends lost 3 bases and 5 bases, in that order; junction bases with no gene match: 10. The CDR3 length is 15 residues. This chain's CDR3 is CASSHEYRGFHEQYF. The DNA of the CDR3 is TGCGCCAGCAGCCACGAGTACAGGGGATTCCACGAGCAGTACTTC.

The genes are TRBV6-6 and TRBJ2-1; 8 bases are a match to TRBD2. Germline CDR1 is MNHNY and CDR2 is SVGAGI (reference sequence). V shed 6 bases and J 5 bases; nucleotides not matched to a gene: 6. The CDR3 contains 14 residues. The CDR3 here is CASRRGTRDNEQFF. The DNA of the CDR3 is TGTGCCAGCAGACGCGGGACTAGAGACAATGAGCAGTTCTTC.

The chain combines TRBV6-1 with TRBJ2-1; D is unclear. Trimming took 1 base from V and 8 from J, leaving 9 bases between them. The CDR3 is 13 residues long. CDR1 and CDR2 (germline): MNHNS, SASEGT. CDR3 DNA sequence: TGTGCCAGCAGTGAAGAAAGAGTCTATGAGCAGTTCTTC. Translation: CASSEERVYEQFF.

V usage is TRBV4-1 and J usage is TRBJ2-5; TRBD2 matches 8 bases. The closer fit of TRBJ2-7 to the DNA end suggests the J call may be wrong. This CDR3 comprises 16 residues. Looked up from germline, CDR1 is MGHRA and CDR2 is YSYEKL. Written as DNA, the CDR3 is TGCGCCAGCAGCCAAGATTTCCTTGGGACTAGTTCCGAGCAGTACTTC. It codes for CASSQDFLGTSSEQYF.

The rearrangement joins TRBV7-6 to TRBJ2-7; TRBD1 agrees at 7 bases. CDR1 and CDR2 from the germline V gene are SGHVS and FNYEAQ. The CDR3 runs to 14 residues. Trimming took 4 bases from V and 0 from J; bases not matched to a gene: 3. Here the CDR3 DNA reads TGTGCCAGCAGCTACCGGGACAGCTCCTACGAGCAGTACTTC. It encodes CASSYRDSSYEQYF.

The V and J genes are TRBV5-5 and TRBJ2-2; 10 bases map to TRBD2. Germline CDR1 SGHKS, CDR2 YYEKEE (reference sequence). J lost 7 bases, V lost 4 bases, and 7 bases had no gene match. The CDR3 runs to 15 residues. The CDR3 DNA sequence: TGTGCCAGCAGCAGCGGGGGGGCCGGGGACGGGGAGCTGTTTTTT. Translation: CASSSGGAGDGELFF.

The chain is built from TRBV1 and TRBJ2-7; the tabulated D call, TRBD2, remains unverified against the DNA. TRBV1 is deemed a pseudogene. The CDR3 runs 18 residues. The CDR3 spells CTSSRFLCAAGAPREQYF. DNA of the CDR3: TGCACCAGCAGCCGCTTCTTATGCGCAGCGGGGGCCCCTCGCGAGCAGTACTTC.

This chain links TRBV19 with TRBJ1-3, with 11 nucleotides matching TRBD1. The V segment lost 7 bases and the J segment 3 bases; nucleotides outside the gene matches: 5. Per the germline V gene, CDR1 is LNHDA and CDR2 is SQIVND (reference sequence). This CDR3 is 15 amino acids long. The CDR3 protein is CASIWTGGGGNTIYF. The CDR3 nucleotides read TGTGCCAGTATCTGGACAGGGGGCGGTGGAAACACCATATATTTT. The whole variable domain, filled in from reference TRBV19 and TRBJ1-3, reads DGGITQSPKYLFRKEGQNVTLSCEQNLNHDAMYWYRQDPGQGLRLIYYSQIVNDFQKGDIAEGYSVSREKKESFPLTVTSAQKNPTAFYLCASIWTGGGGNTIYFGEGSWLTVV.

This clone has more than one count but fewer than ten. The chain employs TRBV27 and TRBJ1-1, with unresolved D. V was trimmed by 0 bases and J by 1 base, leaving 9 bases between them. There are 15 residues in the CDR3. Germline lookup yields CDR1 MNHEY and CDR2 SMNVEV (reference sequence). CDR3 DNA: TGTGCCAGCAGTTTATCTCCAGTTACGAACACTGAAGCTTTCTTT. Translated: CASSLSPVTNTEAFF.

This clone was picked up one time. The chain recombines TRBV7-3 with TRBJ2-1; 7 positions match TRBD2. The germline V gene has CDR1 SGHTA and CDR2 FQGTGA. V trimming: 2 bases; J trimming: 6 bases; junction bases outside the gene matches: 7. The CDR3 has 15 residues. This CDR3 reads CASSLGPGGANEQFF. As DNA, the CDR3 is TGTGCCAGCAGCTTAGGGCCGGGAGGAGCCAATGAGCAGTTCTTC.

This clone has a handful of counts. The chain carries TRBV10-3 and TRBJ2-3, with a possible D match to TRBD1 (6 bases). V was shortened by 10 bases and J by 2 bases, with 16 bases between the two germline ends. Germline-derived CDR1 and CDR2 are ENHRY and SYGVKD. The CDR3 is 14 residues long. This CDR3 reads CASSYRDDTDTQYF. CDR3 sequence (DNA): TGTGCCAGCTCCTACAGGGATGACACAGATACGCAGTATTTT.